This is a list of T cell receptor beta chains from one sample in a study of vaccination and CD4 T cells after COVID-19. TCRdb re-derived calls from the PCR reads in MiXCR, one entry per CDR3 protein. This table has 3,500 to 4,500 distinct CDR3 sequences, roughly two fifths appearing once. Their target antigens are unknown. The sequencing sample was made of CD4+ T cells from blood, cultured in vitro. These receptors all come from a human donor in good health. Each CDR3 is given with its conserved first and last residue. Each record gives: clone size, V gene, D gene, J gene, CDR3 DNA, CDR3 protein. The D gene is left open where the match is weak. A row's size may be missing; if present it is once, few, many or a size class.

clone size: NA
V gene: TRBV7-9
D gene: NA
J gene: TRBJ1-1
CDR3 DNA: TGTGCCAGCAGCTTAGAACCCCTTACGGCTTTCTTT
CDR3 protein: CASSLEPLTAFF

clone size: NA
V gene: TRBV27
D gene: TRBD1
J gene: TRBJ2-4
CDR3 DNA: TGTGCCAGCAGTTATCAACAGGGGGCAAACATTCAGTACTTC
CDR3 protein: CASSYQQGANIQYF

clone size: NA
V gene: TRBV6-1
D gene: NA
J gene: TRBJ2-1
CDR3 DNA: TGTGCCAGCATGCTAGGCCTCAATGAGCAGTTCTTC
CDR3 protein: CASMLGLNEQFF

clone size: few
V gene: TRBV5-8
D gene: NA
J gene: TRBJ1-1
CDR3 DNA: TGTGCCAGCATTGCAGGGGTGGGAATGAACACTGAAGCTTTCTTT
CDR3 protein: CASIAGVGMNTEAFF

clone size: few
V gene: TRBV20-1
D gene: TRBD1
J gene: TRBJ2-3
CDR3 DNA: TGCAGTGCTAGAGGGGGACAGGAAACAGATACGCAGTATTTT
CDR3 protein: CSARGGQETDTQYF

clone size: NA
V gene: TRBV1
D gene: NA
J gene: TRBJ2-2
CDR3 DNA: TGCACCAGCAGCCAAGGGGACTGGGAGATGGGGGAGCTGTTTTTT
CDR3 protein: CTSSQGDWEMGELFF

clone size: NA
V gene: TRBV5-4
D gene: NA
J gene: TRBJ2-5
CDR3 DNA: TGTGCCAGCAGCTTGATCGGGGAAAGAAGAGAGACCCAGTACTTC
CDR3 protein: CASSLIGERRETQYF

clone size: NA
V gene: TRBV2
D gene: NA
J gene: TRBJ1-2
CDR3 DNA: TGTGCCAGCAGTGAAGGGGGCGTCGGGGGTTCTGACTACACCTTC
CDR3 protein: CASSEGGVGGSDYTF

clone size: few
V gene: TRBV6-5
D gene: NA
J gene: TRBJ1-1
CDR3 DNA: TGTGCCAGCAGTTCGACCCAAACAGGGTGGTGGGGCACTGAAGCTTTCTTT
CDR3 protein: CASSSTQTGWWGTEAFF

clone size: few
V gene: TRBV20-1
D gene: NA
J gene: TRBJ1-5
CDR3 DNA: TGCAGTGTCCCGAGGGGGGGGGCCCTCGATCAGCCCCAGCATTTT
CDR3 protein: CSVPRGGALDQPQHF

clone size: NA
V gene: TRBV20-1
D gene: NA
J gene: TRBJ1-1
CDR3 DNA: TGCAGTGCCCTTTCCATGGCCAGGCTAAACACTGAAGCTTTCTTT
CDR3 protein: CSALSMARLNTEAFF

clone size: NA
V gene: TRBV6-5
D gene: NA
J gene: TRBJ1-3
CDR3 DNA: TGTGCCAGCGGTTACTCTGACGGACCCTCTGGAAACACCATATATTTT
CDR3 protein: CASGYSDGPSGNTIYF

clone size: few
V gene: TRBV20-1
D gene: TRBD2
J gene: TRBJ2-3
CDR3 DNA: TGCAGTGCCGTAGGGACTAGCGGACGCACAGATACGCAGTATTTT
CDR3 protein: CSAVGTSGRTDTQYF

clone size: NA
V gene: TRBV6-1
D gene: NA
J gene: TRBJ1-1
CDR3 DNA: TGTGCCAGCAGTGAAGCGGCAGGGATAGTGACTGAAGCTTTCTTT
CDR3 protein: CASSEAAGIVTEAFF

clone size: NA
V gene: TRBV7-9
D gene: TRBD2
J gene: TRBJ2-1
CDR3 DNA: TGTGCCAGCAGCTCTGTCGAAGCGGGGGCCTACAATGAGCAGTTCTTC
CDR3 protein: CASSSVEAGAYNEQFF

clone size: NA
V gene: TRBV7-6
D gene: TRBD1
J gene: TRBJ2-2
CDR3 DNA: TGTGCCAGCAGCCCCGGACGACAGGGGATCGACGGGGAGCTGTTTTTT
CDR3 protein: CASSPGRQGIDGELFF

clone size: NA
V gene: TRBV7-2
D gene: TRBD1
J gene: TRBJ1-2
CDR3 DNA: TGTGCCAGCAGCCCAACCGTAGGACAGGGTTTCTATGGCTACACCTTC
CDR3 protein: CASSPTVGQGFYGYTF

clone size: NA
V gene: TRBV2
D gene: TRBD1
J gene: TRBJ2-5
CDR3 DNA: TGTGCCAGCAGTGCGAGGGGGCAGGGGGAGACCCAGTACTTC
CDR3 protein: CASSARGQGETQYF

clone size: few
V gene: TRBV7-3
D gene: NA
J gene: TRBJ1-2
CDR3 DNA: TGTGCCAGCAGCCCCACCGGGGGGCAGGGCTATGGCTACACCTTC
CDR3 protein: CASSPTGGQGYGYTF

clone size: NA
V gene: TRBV25-1
D gene: NA
J gene: TRBJ1-1
CDR3 DNA: TGTGCCAGCAGTGCTGGCCAGGCTGTGAACACTGAAGCTTTCTTT
CDR3 protein: CASSAGQAVNTEAFF

clone size: few
V gene: TRBV6-1
D gene: NA
J gene: TRBJ1-2
CDR3 DNA: TGTGCCAGCAGCACCGGGACGGAGACTTATGGCTACACCTTC
CDR3 protein: CASSTGTETYGYTF

clone size: NA
V gene: TRBV4-1
D gene: NA
J gene: TRBJ1-1
CDR3 DNA: TGCGCCAGCAGCCTGGACTCGGGGGTCGGGGTGAACACTGAAGCTTTCTTT
CDR3 protein: CASSLDSGVGVNTEAFF

clone size: NA
V gene: TRBV2
D gene: NA
J gene: TRBJ1-1
CDR3 DNA: TGTGCCAGCAGTGTTCTGACAAGGAACACTGAAGCTTTCTTT
CDR3 protein: CASSVLTRNTEAFF

clone size: NA
V gene: TRBV20-1
D gene: TRBD2
J gene: TRBJ2-3
CDR3 DNA: TGCAGTGCCCCTACGGGGGGTTACACAGATACGCAGTATTTT
CDR3 protein: CSAPTGGYTDTQYF

clone size: NA
V gene: TRBV5-4
D gene: NA
J gene: TRBJ1-2
CDR3 DNA: TGTGCCAGCAGCGAGGACGGGGGCTTCTATGGCTACACCTTC
CDR3 protein: CASSEDGGFYGYTF

clone size: NA
V gene: TRBV6-1
D gene: NA
J gene: TRBJ1-1
CDR3 DNA: TGTGCCAGCCACCTTTTCCCGGGCCGATCCATGAACACTGAAGCTTTCTTT
CDR3 protein: CASHLFPGRSMNTEAFF

clone size: NA
V gene: TRBV25-1
D gene: NA
J gene: TRBJ2-6
CDR3 DNA: TGTGCCAGCAGTTATGGGTGGGCCAACGTCCTGACTTTC
CDR3 protein: CASSYGWANVLTF

clone size: few
V gene: TRBV7-2
D gene: NA
J gene: TRBJ2-3
CDR3 DNA: TGTGCCAGCAGCTTACCCGTAAACACAGATACGCAGTATTTT
CDR3 protein: CASSLPVNTDTQYF

clone size: NA
V gene: TRBV19
D gene: TRBD1
J gene: TRBJ1-5
CDR3 DNA: TGTGCCAGCGACAGGGGCTGGGGGGATCAGCCCCAGCATTTT
CDR3 protein: CASDRGWGDQPQHF

clone size: NA
V gene: TRBV6-5
D gene: TRBD1
J gene: TRBJ2-2
CDR3 DNA: TGTGCCAGCAGTTACTCCGTTGGACAGGGGTCCGGGGAGCTGTTTTTT
CDR3 protein: CASSYSVGQGSGELFF

clone size: NA
V gene: TRBV5-1
D gene: NA
J gene: TRBJ1-2
CDR3 DNA: TGCGCCAGCAGCTTGGCCATATCCCCTTATGGCTACACCTTC
CDR3 protein: CASSLAISPYGYTF

clone size: NA
V gene: TRBV19
D gene: NA
J gene: TRBJ2-2
CDR3 DNA: TGTGCCAGTAGTTTGGGACTGTGGGAGCTGTTTTTT
CDR3 protein: CASSLGLWELFF

clone size: few
V gene: TRBV2
D gene: NA
J gene: TRBJ1-1
CDR3 DNA: TGTGCCAGCAATCCGTCGGGGCACGGGACTGAAGCTTTCTTT
CDR3 protein: CASNPSGHGTEAFF

clone size: once
V gene: TRBV2
D gene: NA
J gene: TRBJ2-7
CDR3 DNA: TGTGCCAGCAGTGAAGCGCTTCTTACAGGGTCACAGTACCACGGGCAGTACTTC
CDR3 protein: CASSEALLTGSQYHGQYF

clone size: NA
V gene: TRBV7-8
D gene: NA
J gene: TRBJ1-1
CDR3 DNA: TGTGCCAGCAGCTTAAGGGAGGGGGGATTGAACACTGAAGCTTTCTTT
CDR3 protein: CASSLREGGLNTEAFF

clone size: few
V gene: TRBV6-5
D gene: NA
J gene: TRBJ2-5
CDR3 DNA: TGTGCCAGCAGTTACTCGAGGTTAGACTCGGGCACAGAGACCCAGTACTTC
CDR3 protein: CASSYSRLDSGTETQYF

clone size: NA
V gene: TRBV7-3
D gene: NA
J gene: TRBJ2-5
CDR3 DNA: TGTGCCAGCAGCTTAGGAGGGGGGGGCGGCGAGACCCAGTACTTC
CDR3 protein: CASSLGGGGGETQYF

clone size: NA
V gene: TRBV19
D gene: NA
J gene: TRBJ1-2
CDR3 DNA: TGTGCCAGTAGTATCCGGGCAGGGGAAGGCTACACCTTC
CDR3 protein: CASSIRAGEGYTF

clone size: NA
V gene: TRBV20-1
D gene: TRBD1
J gene: TRBJ1-1
CDR3 DNA: TGCAGTGTCGCGGACAGGGTTGACACTGAAGCTTTCTTT
CDR3 protein: CSVADRVDTEAFF

clone size: NA
V gene: TRBV20-1
D gene: TRBD1
J gene: TRBJ2-2
CDR3 DNA: TGCAGTGCTAGAGGGGGACAGAAGACCACCGGGGAGCTGTTTTTT
CDR3 protein: CSARGGQKTTGELFF

clone size: NA
V gene: TRBV6-1
D gene: NA
J gene: TRBJ1-3
CDR3 DNA: TGTGCCAGCAGTGTAGGTACAAACTCTGGAAACACCATATATTTT
CDR3 protein: CASSVGTNSGNTIYF

clone size: NA
V gene: TRBV6-5
D gene: TRBD1
J gene: TRBJ1-6
CDR3 DNA: TGTGCCAGCAGTTACTCGGGGGGACAGGGAAGTTCACCCCTCCACTTT
CDR3 protein: CASSYSGGQGSSPLHF